This T cell receptor beta chain originates from a study of blood T cells in healthy people across ages. The CDR3 runs 14 residues. The ends lost 4 bases at V and 8 bases at J; junction bases unmatched: 8. CDR1 SGHRS and CDR2 YFSETQ come from the germline V gene. Primed by a sample-barcoded 5' primer and a J-beta primer mix, a second PCR proceeded for roughly 6 to 12 cycles. TCRdb fed the 5' RACE reads into MiXCR, producing one record per CDR3 protein. This table has about 670,000 distinct CDR3 sequences, over 40% appearing once. The rearrangement uses TRBV5-1 and TRBJ1-4; TRBD1 matches 7 bases. The sequenced sample was blood. The TCR comes from a woman older than 75 in good health. This chain's CDR3 is CASSETGMREKLFF. DNA of the CDR3: TGCGCCAGCAGCGAGACAGGGATGAGGGAAAAACTGTTTTTT. The entire variable domain, with the rest obtained from reference TRBV5-1 and TRBJ1-4, is as follows: KAGVTQTPRYLIKTRGQQVTLSCSPISGHRSVSWYQQTPGQGLQFLFEYFSETQRNKGNFPGRFSGRQFSNSRSEMNVSTLELGDSALYLCASSETGMREKLFFGSGTQLSVL.